This section outlines one TCR beta chain sequence together with its context. As yet, its antigen is unknown. The CDR3 length is 12 residues. The germline CDR1 and CDR2 sequences are MNHEY and SMNVEV (reference sequence). V lost 2 bases and J lost 7, with 8 bases in between. The sample belongs to a study of cytomegalovirus exposure and HLA in healthy donors. Study as a whole: Later analysis reported that the 130 or so validation repertoires shared the platform of the approximately 690 first-cohort repertoires. Study-wide results and limits: Cytomegalovirus association was assigned to approximately 160 TCR beta chains. The classifier, whose performance was assessed in both the original and validation cohorts, reportedly diagnosed cytomegalovirus status with high specificity and sensitivity.

Data came from immunoSEQ multiplex PCR; TCRdb stores just in-frame clones and leaves some out. The sample holds 130,000 or so clones, around 90% seen once. This clonotype was obtained from a woman aged 25 to 39 in good health and CMV-seropositive. The sample taken for sequencing was PBMCs. The chain joins TRBV27 to TRBJ2-5; TRBD1 might be the D (5 bases). The CDR3 loop is CASSLGQGTQYF. The CDR3 DNA follows: TGTGCCAGCAGTTTAGGTCAGGGGACCCAGTACTTC.